This T cell receptor (beta chain) was recorded in a study of read filtering for tumor transcriptome and immune sequencing. Study-level information: The cohort had more than 16 men and approximately 14 women aged roughly 45 to 90, mean around 63 years. Revised staging placed fewer than ten patients in R-ISS I, 15 to 20 in II, 7 in III.

This CDR3 comprises 16 residues. Germline V CDR1 and CDR2: SEHNR, FQNEAQ (reference sequence). General study points: RNA-seq captured clonotypes less deeply and reliably than IR-seq. Without single-read clonotypes, shared clonotype proportions correlated more between IR-seq and RNA-seq.

This clonotype was counted only a few times. Its antigen is not known. Possible read error: a much larger clone is one base away. This library used about 400 ng RNA and molecular barcoded adaptors spanning alpha/delta and beta/gamma chains. TCRdb ran MiXCR on the reads and lists one entry per CDR3 protein. The data show approximately 58,000 distinct CDR3 sequences, approximately 13% seen once. This chain links TRBV7-9 with TRBJ2-1; D is ambiguous. The sequenced sample consisted of a population of CD138-negative cells sorted from bone marrow. The receptor was derived from a donor over 35 with multiple myeloma. CDR3 sequence reads: CASSLVDASSYNGQFF. Written as DNA, the CDR3 is TGTGCCAGCAGCTTAGTGGACGCAAGCTCCTACAATGGGCAGTTCTTC.